The rows below give T cell receptor beta chains drawn from one sample of a study of beta chain features in type 1 diabetes. Sequencing used immunoSEQ multiplex PCR; TCRdb keeps in-frame clones, though not all of them. Of roughly 450,000 clones listed, roughly 10% are singletons. Source material: naive CD4+ T cells from blood. The receptors here all came from a woman aged 18-29 years in good health. The CDR3 runs from the conserved cysteine through the conserved F or W. D genes are given only for firm matches. Clone size appears in some rows only: once, few, many, or a class for an expanded clone.

D gene: NA
J gene: TRBJ2-5
clone size: few
V gene: TRBV7-2
CDR3 DNA: TGTGCCAGCAGCTTAAGTCGGGGTCAAGAGACCCAGTACTTC
CDR3 protein: CASSLSRGQETQYF

D gene: NA
J gene: TRBJ2-4
clone size: few
V gene: TRBV28
CDR3 DNA: TGTGCCAGCAGTTCGGGGGACAAAGCCAAAAACATTCAGTACTTC
CDR3 protein: CASSSGDKAKNIQYF

D gene: NA
J gene: TRBJ1-1
clone size: NA
V gene: TRBV29-1
CDR3 DNA: TGCAGCGTGGCCCTGAACAGGGTGACTGAAGCTTTCTTT
CDR3 protein: CSVALNRVTEAFF

D gene: TRBD2
J gene: TRBJ2-7
clone size: NA
V gene: TRBV11-2
CDR3 DNA: TGTGCCAGCACCCCTCGACTAGCGGGAATCTACGAGCAGTACTTC
CDR3 protein: CASTPRLAGIYEQYF

D gene: TRBD2
J gene: TRBJ2-5
clone size: NA
V gene: TRBV5-1
CDR3 DNA: TGCGCCAGCAGCTTGGCTAGCGGGGTATACCAAGAGACCCAGTACTTC
CDR3 protein: CASSLASGVYQETQYF

D gene: NA
J gene: TRBJ2-1
clone size: few
V gene: TRBV9
CDR3 DNA: TGTGCCAGCAGCAGAACCGGGACTGGATTGGGGGAGCAGTTCTTC
CDR3 protein: CASSRTGTGLGEQFF

D gene: TRBD1
J gene: TRBJ2-7
clone size: few
V gene: TRBV15
CDR3 DNA: TGTGCCACCAACCGGGACAGGGGACACTACGAGCAGTACTTC
CDR3 protein: CATNRDRGHYEQYF

D gene: TRBD1
J gene: TRBJ1-5
clone size: few
V gene: TRBV6-5
CDR3 DNA: TGTGCCAGCAGTTCAGGACAGGGGGCAGGTGGGCAGCCCCAGCATTTT
CDR3 protein: CASSSGQGAGGQPQHF

D gene: NA
J gene: TRBJ2-1
clone size: NA
V gene: TRBV10-3
CDR3 DNA: TGTGCCACGCGGGGGACACAAGTGTCCAATGAGCAGTTCTTC
CDR3 protein: CATRGTQVSNEQFF

D gene: NA
J gene: TRBJ2-4
clone size: few
V gene: TRBV19
CDR3 DNA: TGTGCCAGTAGCTACAGTCGGATGGCCAAAAACATTCAGTACTTC
CDR3 protein: CASSYSRMAKNIQYF

D gene: TRBD2
J gene: TRBJ2-7
clone size: few
V gene: TRBV7-2
CDR3 DNA: TGTGCCAGCAGCTTAGCGCTAGCGGGAGGTCAGGGCGAGCAGTACTTC
CDR3 protein: CASSLALAGGQGEQYF

D gene: TRBD1
J gene: TRBJ2-5
clone size: NA
V gene: TRBV6-5
CDR3 DNA: TGTGCCAGCGCTTGGGACAGGGAAGAGACCCAGTACTTC
CDR3 protein: CASAWDREETQYF

D gene: TRBD2
J gene: TRBJ2-1
clone size: few
V gene: TRBV5-1
CDR3 DNA: TGCGCCAGCAGCCGCGGGCTAGCGGACTACAATGAGCAGTTCTTC
CDR3 protein: CASSRGLADYNEQFF

D gene: NA
J gene: TRBJ1-5
clone size: few
V gene: TRBV7-6
CDR3 DNA: TGTGCCAGCAGCCCGTTGCCCGGGGAGCCCCAGCATTTT
CDR3 protein: CASSPLPGEPQHF

D gene: TRBD1
J gene: TRBJ1-2
clone size: NA
V gene: TRBV7-6
CDR3 DNA: TGTGCCAGCAGCCGAGACAGGGGAGGCTATGGCTACACCTTC
CDR3 protein: CASSRDRGGYGYTF

D gene: NA
J gene: TRBJ1-1
clone size: NA
V gene: TRBV9
CDR3 DNA: TGTGCCAGCAGCGTAGCGGGGGCTCCGGGCACTGAAGCTTTCTTT
CDR3 protein: CASSVAGAPGTEAFF

D gene: NA
J gene: TRBJ2-6
clone size: NA
V gene: TRBV5-1
CDR3 DNA: TGCGCCAGCAGCTTAGATTCAGGGGCGGGGGCCAACGTCCTGACTTTC
CDR3 protein: CASSLDSGAGANVLTF

D gene: NA
J gene: TRBJ2-5
clone size: NA
V gene: TRBV7-3
CDR3 DNA: TGTGCCAGCAGCTTAATGCCGGAAGAGACCCAGTACTTC
CDR3 protein: CASSLMPEETQYF

D gene: TRBD2
J gene: TRBJ2-1
clone size: NA
V gene: TRBV19
CDR3 DNA: TGTGCCAGTAGTACCTCACGCCGACTAGCCTATGAGCAGTTCTTC
CDR3 protein: CASSTSRRLAYEQFF

D gene: NA
J gene: TRBJ2-2
clone size: NA
V gene: TRBV7-3
CDR3 DNA: TGTGCCGTTAGGATGGGGAGCACCGGGGAGCTGTTTTTT
CDR3 protein: CAVRMGSTGELFF

D gene: NA
J gene: TRBJ2-1
clone size: NA
V gene: TRBV4-1
CDR3 DNA: TGCGCCAGCAGCCAGGATCGGACTAACGCCAATGAGCAGTTCTTC
CDR3 protein: CASSQDRTNANEQFF

D gene: TRBD1
J gene: TRBJ2-5
clone size: few
V gene: TRBV4-3
CDR3 DNA: TGCGCCAGCAGCCAAGAAGGGCGCAGGGGGGAGACCCAGTACTTC
CDR3 protein: CASSQEGRRGETQYF

D gene: NA
J gene: TRBJ2-3
clone size: NA
V gene: TRBV9
CDR3 DNA: TGTGCCAGCAGCGTAGCTACAGGAGGGGGGCACGATACGCAGTATTTT
CDR3 protein: CASSVATGGGHDTQYF

D gene: TRBD2
J gene: TRBJ2-2
clone size: NA
V gene: TRBV5-1
CDR3 DNA: TGCGCCAGCAGCTTGGCCAAAGGACTAGCGGGAGTGGGCGCCGGGGAGCTGTTTTTT
CDR3 protein: CASSLAKGLAGVGAGELFF

D gene: TRBD1
J gene: TRBJ1-2
clone size: NA
V gene: TRBV29-1
CDR3 DNA: TGCAGCGGAGGACAGGGGGACTATGGCTACACCTTC
CDR3 protein: CSGGQGDYGYTF

D gene: NA
J gene: TRBJ1-5
clone size: NA
V gene: TRBV30
CDR3 DNA: TGTGCCTGGAGTAAGTCTCTGCTCAGCAATCAGCCCCAGCATTTT
CDR3 protein: CAWSKSLLSNQPQHF

D gene: NA
J gene: TRBJ1-4
clone size: NA
V gene: TRBV29-1
CDR3 DNA: TGCAGCGTGGCGGCGACAGATGAAAAACTGTTTTTT
CDR3 protein: CSVAATDEKLFF

D gene: NA
J gene: TRBJ1-2
clone size: NA
V gene: TRBV30
CDR3 DNA: TGTGCCTGGAGCCAGGACGGGAACTATGGCTACACCTTC
CDR3 protein: CAWSQDGNYGYTF

D gene: TRBD2
J gene: TRBJ2-1
clone size: NA
V gene: TRBV6-5
CDR3 DNA: TGTGCCAGCAGTTACTCGACTAGCGGGCCTTACAATGAGCAGTTCTTC
CDR3 protein: CASSYSTSGPYNEQFF

D gene: NA
J gene: TRBJ1-2
clone size: NA
V gene: TRBV29-1
CDR3 DNA: TGCAGCGTATTCATTCGTGGCTACACCTTC
CDR3 protein: CSVFIRGYTF

D gene: NA
J gene: TRBJ2-3
clone size: NA
V gene: TRBV5-4
CDR3 DNA: TGTGCCAGCAGCCATCCGGGACCAGATACGCAGTATTTT
CDR3 protein: CASSHPGPDTQYF

D gene: NA
J gene: TRBJ2-1
clone size: NA
V gene: TRBV9
CDR3 DNA: TGTGCCAGCAGCTCTCGAACCGGGACTCAAGAGTACAATGAGCAGTTCTTC
CDR3 protein: CASSSRTGTQEYNEQFF

D gene: TRBD2
J gene: TRBJ2-2
clone size: NA
V gene: TRBV7-2
CDR3 DNA: TGTGCCAGCACCTACGTAGCGGGAGACACCGGGGAGCTGTTTTTT
CDR3 protein: CASTYVAGDTGELFF

D gene: TRBD2
J gene: TRBJ2-1
clone size: few
V gene: TRBV30
CDR3 DNA: TGTGCCTGGGGGCTAGCGGGAGGGCGGAGTCGTGATGAGCAGTTCTTC
CDR3 protein: CAWGLAGGRSRDEQFF

D gene: NA
J gene: TRBJ2-3
clone size: NA
V gene: TRBV11-1
CDR3 DNA: TGTGCCAGCAGCTTAGTGGGGGGGCACACAGATACGCAGTATTTT
CDR3 protein: CASSLVGGHTDTQYF

D gene: TRBD2
J gene: TRBJ2-2
clone size: few
V gene: TRBV7-9
CDR3 DNA: TGTGCCAGCGTTACTAGCGGGAACACCGGGGAGCTGTTTTTT
CDR3 protein: CASVTSGNTGELFF

D gene: NA
J gene: TRBJ2-5
clone size: NA
V gene: TRBV7-9
CDR3 DNA: TGTGCCAGCAGCTTCGTAGAGGCCCAGTACTTC
CDR3 protein: CASSFVEAQYF

D gene: NA
J gene: TRBJ1-1
clone size: NA
V gene: TRBV7-9
CDR3 DNA: TGTGCCAGCAGCTTTGAGGGTACGGGAGAAGCTTTCTTT
CDR3 protein: CASSFEGTGEAFF

D gene: TRBD1
J gene: TRBJ2-3
clone size: NA
V gene: TRBV5-4
CDR3 DNA: TGTGCCAGCAGCTTGGCACAGGGGGCAGCAGATACGCAGTATTTT
CDR3 protein: CASSLAQGAADTQYF

D gene: TRBD1
J gene: TRBJ1-1
clone size: few
V gene: TRBV30
CDR3 DNA: TGTGCCTGGGTTCGACAGGGGTCAACTGAAGCTTTCTTT
CDR3 protein: CAWVRQGSTEAFF

D gene: NA
J gene: TRBJ1-6
clone size: few
V gene: TRBV7-2
CDR3 DNA: TGTGCCAGCAGCTCACACAGGAATTCACCCCTCCACTTT
CDR3 protein: CASSSHRNSPLHF

D gene: NA
J gene: TRBJ1-1
clone size: NA
V gene: TRBV29-1
CDR3 DNA: TGCAGCGTTCGAGAGGGGGTCGGCACTGAAGCTTTCTTT
CDR3 protein: CSVREGVGTEAFF

D gene: NA
J gene: TRBJ2-1
clone size: NA
V gene: TRBV9
CDR3 DNA: TGTGCCAGCAGCGTTCACAGGGTGGATGAGCAGTTCTTC
CDR3 protein: CASSVHRVDEQFF

D gene: TRBD1
J gene: TRBJ2-3
clone size: few
V gene: TRBV5-1
CDR3 DNA: TGCGCCAGCAGCACCGGGACAGCCAATGCAGATACGCAGTATTTT
CDR3 protein: CASSTGTANADTQYF

D gene: NA
J gene: TRBJ2-7
clone size: NA
V gene: TRBV6-5
CDR3 DNA: TGTGCCAGCAGTTTGGTCGAAGCCCGCTCTGCCTACGAGCAGTACTTC
CDR3 protein: CASSLVEARSAYEQYF

D gene: NA
J gene: TRBJ1-2
clone size: NA
V gene: TRBV30
CDR3 DNA: TGTGCCTGGAGTTGGGGGGCTGATGGCTACACCTTC
CDR3 protein: CAWSWGADGYTF

D gene: NA
J gene: TRBJ1-1
clone size: NA
V gene: TRBV11-3
CDR3 DNA: TGTGCCAGCAGGTTCGAAGGGGGTGAAGATTCGGACACTGAAGCTTTCTTT
CDR3 protein: CASRFEGGEDSDTEAFF

D gene: NA
J gene: TRBJ2-2
clone size: NA
V gene: TRBV30
CDR3 DNA: TGTGCCTGGACGAGGGTCCCCACCGGGGAGCTGTTTTTT
CDR3 protein: CAWTRVPTGELFF

D gene: NA
J gene: TRBJ1-4
clone size: NA
V gene: TRBV18
CDR3 DNA: TGTGCCAGCTCATCAGGAGGGGCCACCTCAACTAATGAAAAACTGTTTTTT
CDR3 protein: CASSSGGATSTNEKLFF

D gene: TRBD1
J gene: TRBJ1-1
clone size: few
V gene: TRBV7-2
CDR3 DNA: TGTGCCAGCAGCGCCAGGGGGCGGGCTTTCTTT
CDR3 protein: CASSARGRAFF

D gene: NA
J gene: TRBJ1-2
clone size: NA
V gene: TRBV6-5
CDR3 DNA: TGTGCCAGCCGGGAAAGCTATGGCTACACCTTC
CDR3 protein: CASRESYGYTF

D gene: NA
J gene: TRBJ2-5
clone size: few
V gene: TRBV20-1
CDR3 DNA: TGCAGTGCTAGTTCGGTGGAGACCCAGTACTTC
CDR3 protein: CSASSVETQYF

D gene: TRBD2
J gene: TRBJ2-3
clone size: few
V gene: TRBV7-9
CDR3 DNA: TGTGCCAGCAGCCGTTGGCGGGAGGGCACAGATACGCAGTATTTT
CDR3 protein: CASSRWREGTDTQYF